This TCR beta chain was captured by sequencing in a study of T cells in Graves' hyperthyroidism and ophthalmopathy. Study results and caveats: Blood also carried most thyroid clonotypes expanded above 0.001.

TCR beta CDR3 region amplification was performed from RNA transcripts. The HTBI primer set was used in a first-round RT-PCR of the TCR CDR3. TCRdb itself ran the multiplex PCR reads through MiXCR, one entry per CDR3 protein. The sample consists of some 690,000 distinct CDR3 sequences, roughly 17% of them appearing once. Losses at the gene ends were 7 bases for V and 6 bases for J; bases not matched to a gene: 14. The germline gives CDR1 LGHNA, CDR2 YSLEER. CDR3 length equals 15 residues. The PBMCs were sourced from fresh peripheral blood (approximately 9 ml). Concerning this clonotype itself: The antigen remains undetermined.

The specimen sequenced was blood. J is TRBJ2-7 and V is TRBV4-3, with 8 bases identical to TRBD1. The sequence derives from a middle-aged man with Graves' hyperthyroidism. The CDR3 DNA sequence: TGCGCCAGCAAGGACCTCAGGGGGCTCTGGTGCGAGCAGTACTTC. It codes for CASKDLRGLWCEQYF.